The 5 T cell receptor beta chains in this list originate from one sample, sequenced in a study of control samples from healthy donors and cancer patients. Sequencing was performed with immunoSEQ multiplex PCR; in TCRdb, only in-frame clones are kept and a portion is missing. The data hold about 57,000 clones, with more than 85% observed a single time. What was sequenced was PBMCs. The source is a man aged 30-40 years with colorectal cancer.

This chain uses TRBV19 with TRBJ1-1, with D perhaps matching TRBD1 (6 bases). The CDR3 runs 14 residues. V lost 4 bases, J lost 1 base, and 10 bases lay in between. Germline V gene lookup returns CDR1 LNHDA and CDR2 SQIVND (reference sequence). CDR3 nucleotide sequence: TGTGCCAGTAGTAGAGGGACACGGAACACTGAAGCTTTCTTT. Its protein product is CASSRGTRNTEAFF.

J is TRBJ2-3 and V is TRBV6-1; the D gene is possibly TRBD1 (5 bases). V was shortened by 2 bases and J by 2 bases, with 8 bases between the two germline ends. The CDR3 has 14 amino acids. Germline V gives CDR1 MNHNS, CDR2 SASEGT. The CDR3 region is CASSEWGHTDTQYF. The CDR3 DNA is TGTGCCAGCAGTGAATGGGGCCACACAGATACGCAGTATTTT.

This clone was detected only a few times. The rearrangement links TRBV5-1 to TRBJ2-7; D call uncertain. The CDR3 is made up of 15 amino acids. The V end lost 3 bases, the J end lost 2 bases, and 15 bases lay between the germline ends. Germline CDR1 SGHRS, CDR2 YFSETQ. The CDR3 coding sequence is TGCGCCAGCAGCTCCACCTTTATGGGAACCTACGAGCAGTACTTC. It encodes CASSSTFMGTYEQYF. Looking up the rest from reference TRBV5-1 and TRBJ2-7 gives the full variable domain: KAGVTQTPRYLIKTRGQQVTLSCSPISGHRSVSWYQQTPGQGLQFLFEYFSETQRNKGNFPGRFSGRQFSNSRSEMNVSTLELGDSALYLCASSSTFMGTYEQYFGPGTRLTVT.

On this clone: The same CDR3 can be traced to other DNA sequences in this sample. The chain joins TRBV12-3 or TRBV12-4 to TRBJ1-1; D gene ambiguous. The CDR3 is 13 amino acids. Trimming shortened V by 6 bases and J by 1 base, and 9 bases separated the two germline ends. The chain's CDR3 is CASSFNPNTEAFF. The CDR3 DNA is TGTGCCAGCAGCTTTAACCCGAACACTGAAGCTTTCTTT.

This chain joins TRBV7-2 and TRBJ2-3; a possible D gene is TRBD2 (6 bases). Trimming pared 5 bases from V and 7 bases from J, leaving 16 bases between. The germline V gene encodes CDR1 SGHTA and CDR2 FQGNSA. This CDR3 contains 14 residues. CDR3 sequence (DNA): TGTGCCAGCAGCAACGGGACTTCTATTCATACGCAGTATTTT. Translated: CASSNGTSIHTQYF.